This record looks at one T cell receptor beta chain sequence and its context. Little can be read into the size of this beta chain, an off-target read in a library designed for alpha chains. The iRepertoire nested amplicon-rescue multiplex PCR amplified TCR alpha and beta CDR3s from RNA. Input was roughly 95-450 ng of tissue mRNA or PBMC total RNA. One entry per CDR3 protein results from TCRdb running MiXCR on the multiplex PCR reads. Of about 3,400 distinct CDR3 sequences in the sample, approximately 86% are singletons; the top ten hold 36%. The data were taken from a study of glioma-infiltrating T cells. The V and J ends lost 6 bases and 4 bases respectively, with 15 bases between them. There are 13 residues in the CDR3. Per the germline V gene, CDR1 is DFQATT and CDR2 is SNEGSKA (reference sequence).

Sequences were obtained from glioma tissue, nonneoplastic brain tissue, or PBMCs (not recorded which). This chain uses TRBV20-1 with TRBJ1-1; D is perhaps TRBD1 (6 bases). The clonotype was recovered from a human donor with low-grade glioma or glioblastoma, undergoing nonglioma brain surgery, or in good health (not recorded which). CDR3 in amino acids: CSAKTGALTEAFF. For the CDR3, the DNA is TGCAGTGCCAAGACAGGCGCCCTCACTGAAGCTTTCTTT.